Following are 13 T cell receptor beta chains from one sample sequenced in a study of blood T cell repertoires in COVID-19. Profiling relied on immunoSEQ multiplex PCR, and the TCRdb table lists in-frame clones only, not all of them. This sample yields about 56,000 clones, of which about 89% are seen a single time; over 15% belongs to the top ten. The specimen sequenced was peripheral blood. Receptors originate from a human donor in a cohort sampled during active COVID-19.

The CDR3 DNA reads as TGTGCCAGCTCACCACCGGGACAACCAAACACTGAAGCTTTCTTT. Its translation is CASSPPGQPNTEAFF. V is TRBV18 and J is TRBJ1-1, with a possible D match to TRBD1 (6 bases). The germline CDR1 and CDR2 sequences are KGHSH and LQKENI. This CDR3 spans 15 amino acids. Trimming took off 0 bases at V and 2 bases at J, with 10 bases between the two ends.

This clone has just a few counts. V gene TRBV2 combines with J gene TRBJ1-2, with TRBD1 identical over 8 bases. Trimming at V came to 4 bases and at J to 4 bases, leaving 5 bases not matched to a gene. The CDR3 is 14 amino acids. Germline CDR1 is SNHLY and CDR2 is FYNNEI. The DNA of the CDR3 is TGTGCCAGCAGTGCGGAAGGACAGGGCTATGGCTACACCTTC. It specifies CASSAEGQGYGYTF.

The chain is built from TRBV6-6 and TRBJ2-5; D unresolved. Germline lookup yields CDR1 MNHNY and CDR2 SVGAGI (reference sequence). The CDR3 contains 12 residues. Trimming removed 0 bases at V and 5 bases at J, with 4 bases between. In DNA form, the CDR3 reads TGTGCCAGCAGTTACTCGAGGGAGACCCAGTACTTC. The encoded protein is CASSYSRETQYF.

The genes are TRBV5-6 and TRBJ2-5; the match to TRBD2 covers 9 bases. Germline CDR1 reads SGHDT; CDR2 reads YYEEEE. The CDR3 extends over 14 amino acids. V trimming: 4 bases; J trimming: 4 bases; junction bases outside the gene matches: 5. The CDR3 sequence is CASSGTSYRETQYF. The CDR3 nucleotides read TGTGCCAGCAGCGGGACTAGCTATAGAGAGACCCAGTACTTC.

Only one count was recorded for this clone. The CDR3 protein is CASRVGRGATDTQYF. In DNA form, the CDR3 reads TGTGCCAGCAGAGTCGGGCGGGGGGCCACAGATACGCAGTATTTT. The rearrangement joins TRBV6-5 to TRBJ2-3, with 8 bases fitting TRBD2. This CDR3 has 15 residues. V lost 6 bases and J lost 2; bases outside the gene matches: 7. The germline V gene encodes CDR1 MNHEY and CDR2 SVGAGI.

The chain uses TRBV27 and TRBJ1-2, with 9 positions matching TRBD1. Germline V gene sequence: CDR1 MNHEY, CDR2 SMNVEV (reference sequence). CDR3 length: 17 residues. The trim removed 6 bases at V and 4 bases at J, leaving 15 bases unmatched. The chain's CDR3 is CASSSYLRDRVPYGYTF. For the CDR3, the DNA is TGTGCCAGCAGCTCCTATCTCCGGGACAGGGTTCCCTATGGCTACACCTTC.

The chain employs TRBV5-1 and TRBJ1-2; 9 positions match TRBD1. CDR1 and CDR2 (germline): SGHRS, YFSETQ. The V gene end was trimmed by 1 base and the J gene end by 4 bases; junction bases not matched to a gene: 5. The CDR3 contains 15 residues. The CDR3 region has the DNA TGCGCCAGCAGCTTGAACAGGGGGCCAAGCTATGGCTACACCTTC. Translation gives CASSLNRGPSYGYTF. The full variable domain, its missing parts supplied by reference TRBV5-1 and TRBJ1-2, is KAGVTQTPRYLIKTRGQQVTLSCSPISGHRSVSWYQQTPGQGLQFLFEYFSETQRNKGNFPGRFSGRQFSNSRSEMNVSTLELGDSALYLCASSLNRGPSYGYTFGSGTRLTVV.

The chain links TRBV14 to TRBJ2-2; TRBD1 agrees at 7 bases. V lost 4 bases, J lost 1 base, and 6 bases stayed unmatched. The CDR3 spans 16 residues. Per germline, CDR1 SGHDN and CDR2 FVKESK. The CDR3 loop reads CASSRMTGKNTGELFF. CDR3 sequence (DNA): TGTGCCAGCAGCCGCATGACAGGGAAGAACACCGGGGAGCTGTTTTTT.

V and J are TRBV2 and TRBJ1-5, with TRBD1 matching over 7 bases. Germline V gene lookup returns CDR1 SNHLY and CDR2 FYNNEI. The V gene end was trimmed by 5 bases and the J gene end by 0 bases; junction bases not matched to a gene: 1. This CDR3 is built from 14 residues. CDR3 DNA sequence: TGTGCCAGCAGTTGGGACAGTAGCAATCAGCCCCAGCATTTT. As protein: CASSWDSSNQPQHF.

The chain has TRBV12-5 and TRBJ2-1; no firm D call. V was shortened by 1 base and J by 2 bases, with 9 bases between the two germline ends. The CDR3 contains 15 residues. Germline-derived CDR1 and CDR2 are LGHNT and FRNRAP. CDR3 sequence (DNA): TGTGCTAGTGGTTTGGGGGTGGCGGCCTACAATGAGCAGTTCTTC. It specifies CASGLGVAAYNEQFF.

The DNA of the CDR3 is TGTGCCAGCAGCGCATCTACAACCCCCTGGCGGGGGGGCCGGGATACGCAGTATTTT. This sequence encodes CASSASTTPWRGGRDTQYF. This sequence joins TRBV9 and TRBJ2-3, with 9 bases identical to TRBD2. Losses at the gene ends were 3 bases for V and 6 bases for J; bases not matched to a gene: 20. The CDR3 totals 19 residues. Germline V gene lookup returns CDR1 SGDLS and CDR2 YYNGEE.

The chain employs TRBV5-4 and TRBJ2-7, with 7 bases fitting TRBD1. J was trimmed by 0 bases and V by 2 bases; bases with no gene match: 5. Germline V gene data show CDR1 as SGHNT and CDR2 as YYREEE (reference sequence). The CDR3 is 15 amino acids. CDR3 bases: TGTGCCAGCAGCTTACCCAGGGGGAGCTCCTACGAGCAGTACTTC. The encoded protein is CASSLPRGSSYEQYF.

The V and J genes are TRBV11-2 and TRBJ2-5, with TRBD2 matching 10 bases. The germline gives CDR1 SGHAT, CDR2 FQNNGV. This CDR3 is 16 amino acids long. Germline trimming cut 1 base from V and 1 base from J; bases unmatched to any gene: 3. CDR3 in amino acids: CASSLGTSGFQETQYF. In DNA, the CDR3 is TGTGCCAGCAGCTTAGGGACTAGCGGATTCCAAGAGACCCAGTACTTC.